This TCR beta chain is from a study of CD8 T cells in Susac syndrome. Whole-study findings and limits: The study conceded that relatively few individuals underwent its TCR sequencing and HLA analysis.

A word on this clonotype: What it binds is unknown.

The germline V and J ends were trimmed by 2 bases and 3 bases, with 7 bases remaining between them. The CDR3 covers 13 residues. From germline, CDR1 is MNHEY and CDR2 SMNVEV (reference sequence). With random hexamers, about 0.5 to 1 ug RNA was reverse transcribed. Amplification of TCR beta CDR3 spanned 54 Vbeta and 13 Jbeta via immunoSEQ multiplex PCR. Each CDR3 protein gets one entry after TCRdb re-called the immunoSEQ multiplex PCR reads with MiXCR. This table has some 300,000 distinct CDR3 sequences, 85% appearing once. TCR beta sequences were obtained from blood CD8+ and CD4+ T cells. Multiple sclerosis controls were treatment-naive patients with stable or active relapsing-remitting disease.

This chain joins TRBV27 and TRBJ1-2; D gene ambiguous. The sequence came from a human donor with multiple sclerosis. Sequencing used CD8+ T cells from PBMCs. CDR3 loop: CASSLTGDYGYTF. CDR3 bases: TGTGCCAGCAGTTTAACCGGAGACTATGGCTACACCTTC.